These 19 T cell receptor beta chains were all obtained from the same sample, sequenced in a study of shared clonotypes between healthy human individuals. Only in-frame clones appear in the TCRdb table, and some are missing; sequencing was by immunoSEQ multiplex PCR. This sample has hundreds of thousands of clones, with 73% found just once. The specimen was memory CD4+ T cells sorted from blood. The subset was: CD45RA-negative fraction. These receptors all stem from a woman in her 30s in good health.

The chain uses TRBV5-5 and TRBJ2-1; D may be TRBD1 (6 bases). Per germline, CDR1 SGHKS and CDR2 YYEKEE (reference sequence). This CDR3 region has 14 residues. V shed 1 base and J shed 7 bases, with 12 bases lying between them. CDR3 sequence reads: CASSLQGPENEQFF. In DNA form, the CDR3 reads TGTGCCAGCAGCTTGCAGGGGCCGGAAAATGAGCAGTTCTTC.

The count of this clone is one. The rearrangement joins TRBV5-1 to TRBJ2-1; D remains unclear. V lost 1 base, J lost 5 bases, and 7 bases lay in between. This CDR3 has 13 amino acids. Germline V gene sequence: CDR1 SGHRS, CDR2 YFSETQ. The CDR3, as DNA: TGCGCCAGCAGCTTGAACGAAGACAATGAGCAGTTCTTC. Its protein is CASSLNEDNEQFF.

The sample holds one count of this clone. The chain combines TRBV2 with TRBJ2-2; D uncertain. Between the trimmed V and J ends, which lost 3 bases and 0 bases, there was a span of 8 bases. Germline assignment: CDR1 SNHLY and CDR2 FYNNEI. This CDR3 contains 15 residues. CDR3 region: CASSDGRSNTGELFF. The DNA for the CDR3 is TGTGCCAGCAGTGATGGGCGCTCGAACACCGGGGAGCTGTTTTTT.

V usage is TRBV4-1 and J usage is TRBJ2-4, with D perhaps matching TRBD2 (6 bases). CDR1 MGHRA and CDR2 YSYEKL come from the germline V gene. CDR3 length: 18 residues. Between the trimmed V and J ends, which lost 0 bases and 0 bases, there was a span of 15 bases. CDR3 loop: CASSQDDTSRIAKNIQYF. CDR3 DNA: TGCGCCAGCAGCCAAGATGATACTAGCCGTATAGCCAAAAACATTCAGTACTTC.

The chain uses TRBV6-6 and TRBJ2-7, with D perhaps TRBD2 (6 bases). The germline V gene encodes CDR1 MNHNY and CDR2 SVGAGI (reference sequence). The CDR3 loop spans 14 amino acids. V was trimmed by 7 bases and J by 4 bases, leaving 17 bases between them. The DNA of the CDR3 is TGTGCCAGCACCCTACAATTTGGGGGGTACGAGCAGTACTTC. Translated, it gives CASTLQFGGYEQYF.

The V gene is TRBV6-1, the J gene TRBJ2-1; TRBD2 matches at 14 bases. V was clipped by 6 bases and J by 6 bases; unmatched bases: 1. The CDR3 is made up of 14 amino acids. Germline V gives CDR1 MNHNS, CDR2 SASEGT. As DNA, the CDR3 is TGTGCCAGCAGGGGGACTAGCGGGAGCAATGAGCAGTTCTTC. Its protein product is CASRGTSGSNEQFF.

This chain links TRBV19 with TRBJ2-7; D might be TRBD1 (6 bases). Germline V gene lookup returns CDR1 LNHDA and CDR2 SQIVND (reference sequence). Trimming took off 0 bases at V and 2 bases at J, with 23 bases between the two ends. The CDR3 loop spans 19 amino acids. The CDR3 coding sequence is TGTGCCAGTAGTATAGATCTTCCCGGAACAGGGTTGGGGACCTACGAGCAGTACTTC. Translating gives CASSIDLPGTGLGTYEQYF.

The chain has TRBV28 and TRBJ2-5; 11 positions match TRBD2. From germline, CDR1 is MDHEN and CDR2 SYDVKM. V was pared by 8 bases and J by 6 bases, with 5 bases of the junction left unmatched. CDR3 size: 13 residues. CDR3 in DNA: TGTGCCAGCCTTACTAGCGGGAGCAAGACCCAGTACTTC. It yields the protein CASLTSGSKTQYF.

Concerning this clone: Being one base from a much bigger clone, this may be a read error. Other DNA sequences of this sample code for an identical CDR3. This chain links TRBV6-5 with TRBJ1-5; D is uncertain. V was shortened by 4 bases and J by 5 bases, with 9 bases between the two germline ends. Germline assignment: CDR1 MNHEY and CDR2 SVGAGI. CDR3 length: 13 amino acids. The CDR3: CASSSQRDQPQHF. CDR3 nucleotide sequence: TGTGCCAGCAGTTCCCAGCGGGATCAGCCCCAGCATTTT.

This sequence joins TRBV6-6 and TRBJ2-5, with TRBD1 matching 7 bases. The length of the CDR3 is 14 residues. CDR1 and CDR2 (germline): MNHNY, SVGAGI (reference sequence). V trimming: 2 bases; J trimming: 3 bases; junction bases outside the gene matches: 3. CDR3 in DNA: TGTGCCAGCAGTTACCTGACAGGGAAAGAGACCCAGTACTTC. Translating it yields CASSYLTGKETQYF.

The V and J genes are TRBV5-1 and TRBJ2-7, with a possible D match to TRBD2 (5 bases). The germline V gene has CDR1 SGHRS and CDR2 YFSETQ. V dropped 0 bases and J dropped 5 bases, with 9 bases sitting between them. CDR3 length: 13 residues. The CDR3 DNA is TGCGCCAGCAGCTTGGGCCCTAGCAACGAGCAGTACTTC. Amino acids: CASSLGPSNEQYF. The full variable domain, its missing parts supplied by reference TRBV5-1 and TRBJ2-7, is KAGVTQTPRYLIKTRGQQVTLSCSPISGHRSVSWYQQTPGQGLQFLFEYFSETQRNKGNFPGRFSGRQFSNSRSEMNVSTLELGDSALYLCASSLGPSNEQYFGPGTRLTVT.

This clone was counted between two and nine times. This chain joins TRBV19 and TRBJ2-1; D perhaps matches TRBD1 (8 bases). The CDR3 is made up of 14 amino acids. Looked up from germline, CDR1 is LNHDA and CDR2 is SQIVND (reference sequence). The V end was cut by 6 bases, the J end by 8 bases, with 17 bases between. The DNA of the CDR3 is TGTGCCAGTAGCCACAGGGGGGGGGCCGATGAGCAGTTCTTC. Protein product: CASSHRGGADEQFF.

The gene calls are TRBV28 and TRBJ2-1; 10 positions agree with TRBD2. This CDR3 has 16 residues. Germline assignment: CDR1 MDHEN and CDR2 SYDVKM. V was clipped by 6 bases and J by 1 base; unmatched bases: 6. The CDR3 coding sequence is TGTGCCAGCAGACCCCCACTAGCGGGGTCCTACAATGAGCAGTTCTTC. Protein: CASRPPLAGSYNEQFF.

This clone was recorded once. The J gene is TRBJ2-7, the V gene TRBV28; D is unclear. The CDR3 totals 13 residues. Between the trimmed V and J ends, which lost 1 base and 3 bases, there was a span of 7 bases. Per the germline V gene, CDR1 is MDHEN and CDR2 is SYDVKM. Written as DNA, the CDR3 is TGTGCCAGCAGTTTATCCTCCCACTACGAGCAGTACTTC. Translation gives CASSLSSHYEQYF.

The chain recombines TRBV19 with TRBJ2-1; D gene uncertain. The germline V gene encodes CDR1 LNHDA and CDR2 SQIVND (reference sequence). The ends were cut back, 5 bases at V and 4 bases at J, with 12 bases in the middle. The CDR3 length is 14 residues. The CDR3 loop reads CASSPIQRYNEQFF. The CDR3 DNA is TGTGCCAGTAGTCCCATCCAGAGGTACAATGAGCAGTTCTTC.

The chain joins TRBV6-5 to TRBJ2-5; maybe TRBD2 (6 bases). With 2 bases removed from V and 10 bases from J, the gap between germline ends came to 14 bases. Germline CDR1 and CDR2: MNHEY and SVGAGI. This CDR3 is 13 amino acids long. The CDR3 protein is CASSYDSGDLQYF. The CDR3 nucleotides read TGTGCCAGCAGTTACGATTCGGGGGACCTCCAGTACTTC.

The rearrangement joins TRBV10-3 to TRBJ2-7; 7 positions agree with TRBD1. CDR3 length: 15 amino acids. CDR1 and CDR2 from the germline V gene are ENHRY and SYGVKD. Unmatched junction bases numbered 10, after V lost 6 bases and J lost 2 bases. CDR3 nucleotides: TGTGCCATCAGAGACCGGGACAGCCATACCTACGAGCAGTACTTC. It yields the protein CAIRDRDSHTYEQYF.

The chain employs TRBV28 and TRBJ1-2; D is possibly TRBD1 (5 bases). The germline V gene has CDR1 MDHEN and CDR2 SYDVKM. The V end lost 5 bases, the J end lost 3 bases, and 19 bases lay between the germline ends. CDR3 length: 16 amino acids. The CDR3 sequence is CASSVSTGTVDYGYTF. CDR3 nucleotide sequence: TGTGCCAGCAGTGTTAGTACCGGGACCGTAGACTATGGCTACACCTTC.

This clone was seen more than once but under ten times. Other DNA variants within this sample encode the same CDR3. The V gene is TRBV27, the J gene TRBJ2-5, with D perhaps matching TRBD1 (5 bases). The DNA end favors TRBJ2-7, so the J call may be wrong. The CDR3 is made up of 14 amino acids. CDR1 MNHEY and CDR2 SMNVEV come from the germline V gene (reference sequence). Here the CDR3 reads CASSFSQGPYEQYF. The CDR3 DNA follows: TGTGCCAGCAGTTTTAGCCAGGGCCCCTACGAGCAGTACTTC.